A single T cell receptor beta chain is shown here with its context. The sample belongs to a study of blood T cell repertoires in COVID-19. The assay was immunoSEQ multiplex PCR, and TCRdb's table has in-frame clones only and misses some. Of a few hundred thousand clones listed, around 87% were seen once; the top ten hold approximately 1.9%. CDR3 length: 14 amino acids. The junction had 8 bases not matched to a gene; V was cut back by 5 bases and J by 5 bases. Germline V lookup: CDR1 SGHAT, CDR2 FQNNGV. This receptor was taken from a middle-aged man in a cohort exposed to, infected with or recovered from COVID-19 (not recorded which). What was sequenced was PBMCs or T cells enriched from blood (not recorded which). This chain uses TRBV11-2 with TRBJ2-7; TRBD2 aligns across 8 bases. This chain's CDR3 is CASSQYSGTNEQYF. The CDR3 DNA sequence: TGTGCCAGCAGCCAATATAGCGGGACCAACGAGCAGTACTTC.